These 30 T cell receptor beta chains share one sample of origin, sequenced in a study of T cells after yellow fever vaccination. Each CDR3 protein is one row after TCRdb ran MiXCR on the 5' RACE reads. The data show roughly 120,000 distinct CDR3 sequences, about 7% seen once. Sequenced material: CD4+ T cells sorted from PBMCs, taken approximately 11 days after the first yellow fever vaccination. The receptor source for this set is a man between 18 and 35 years old who received the YFV17D yellow fever vaccine.

This clonotype was picked up many times. J is TRBJ2-3 and V is TRBV5-1, with D hard to call. Trimming stripped 0 bases from V and 5 bases from J, with 10 bases between. The CDR3 consists of 14 residues. Germline CDR1 and CDR2: SGHRS and YFSETQ. The CDR3 bases are TGCGCCAGCAGCTTGGGGCCCCTCCTAGATACGCAGTATTTT. Protein sequence: CASSLGPLLDTQYF. Based on the CDR3 plus reference TRBV5-1 and TRBJ2-3, the full variable domain is KAGVTQTPRYLIKTRGQQVTLSCSPISGHRSVSWYQQTPGQGLQFLFEYFSETQRNKGNFPGRFSGRQFSNSRSEMNVSTLELGDSALYLCASSLGPLLDTQYFGPGTRLTVL.

This clonotype was found a few times. This chain connects TRBV19 to TRBJ1-1; TRBD1 matches at 7 bases. Germline CDR1 LNHDA, CDR2 SQIVND (reference sequence). This CDR3 contains 18 residues. The trim removed 5 bases at V and 0 bases at J, leaving 15 bases unmatched. DNA of the CDR3: TGTGCCAGTAGTGCTCGACAGGGACTGGTGGGAATGAACACTGAAGCTTTCTTT. Translation gives CASSARQGLVGMNTEAFF. The full variable domain, its missing parts supplied by reference TRBV19 and TRBJ1-1, is DGGITQSPKYLFRKEGQNVTLSCEQNLNHDAMYWYRQDPGQGLRLIYYSQIVNDFQKGDIAEGYSVSREKKESFPLTVTSAQKNPTAFYLCASSARQGLVGMNTEAFFGQGTRLTVV.

The chain combines TRBV5-1 with TRBJ2-1; D is perhaps TRBD2 (6 bases). Germline CDR1 is SGHRS and CDR2 is YFSETQ. This CDR3 has 14 amino acids. Trimming shortened V by 6 bases and J by 7 bases, and 17 bases separated the two germline ends. This CDR3 reads CASTAGTPSNEQFF. In DNA form, the CDR3 reads TGCGCCAGCACGGCCGGGACTCCCTCAAATGAGCAGTTCTTC.

The sample holds many counts of this clonotype. This sequence joins TRBV7-8 and TRBJ1-4; D is possibly TRBD1 (6 bases). Trimming removed 7 bases at V and 8 bases at J, with 14 bases between. Per the germline V gene, CDR1 is SGHVS and CDR2 is FQNEAQ. The CDR3 length is 13 residues. CDR3 in DNA: TGTGCCAGCAATGGTAACAGGGACGAAAAACTGTTTTTT. Its translation is CASNGNRDEKLFF.

This clonotype has just a few counts. The chain links TRBV4-2 to TRBJ2-2, with D unclear. Germline CDR1 LGHNA, CDR2 YNFKEQ. V dropped 4 bases and J dropped 0 bases, with 12 bases sitting between them. The CDR3 extends over 16 amino acids. The CDR3 here is CASSPGQVANTGELFF. CDR3 nucleotides: TGTGCCAGCAGCCCAGGCCAAGTGGCGAACACCGGGGAGCTGTTTTTT.

This clonotype was seen at least ten times. The rearrangement uses TRBV21-1 and TRBJ1-5. TRBV21-1 is flagged as a pseudogene. The CDR3 contains 12 residues. In DNA form, the CDR3 reads TGTGCCAGCAGGGACAGTAATCAGCCCCAGCATTTT. Its protein product is CASRDSNQPQHF.

This clonotype has a count of ten or more. The V call is TRBV9, the J call TRBJ2-3; tentatively, D is TRBD1 or TRBD2 (6 bases each). V lost 0 bases to trimming and J lost 9 bases, with 17 bases between them. This CDR3 spans 15 amino acids. CDR1 and CDR2 (germline): SGDLS, YYNGEE. The CDR3 sequence: CASSVASRGDQTQYF. DNA of the CDR3: TGTGCCAGCAGCGTAGCATCGAGGGGGGACCAAACGCAGTATTTT.

This clonotype came up many times. This chain connects TRBV4-3 to TRBJ1-1; 8 bases map to TRBD1. The germline V gene encodes CDR1 LGHNA and CDR2 YSLEER. V shed 6 bases, J shed 0 bases, and the junction held 6 bases outside the gene matches. The CDR3 contains 15 residues. CDR3 sequence (DNA): TGCGCCAGCAGTCTTGGACAGGGACTGAACACTGAAGCTTTCTTT. It is translated as CASSLGQGLNTEAFF.

This clonotype has ten or more counts. The J gene is TRBJ2-1, the V gene TRBV20-1, with 9 nucleotides matching TRBD2. The CDR3 spans 15 residues. Germline CDR1 is DFQATT and CDR2 is SNEGSKA (reference sequence). The DNA of the CDR3 is TGCAGCGCATCTGCTAGCGGGGACGTCGGCGATGAGCAGTTCTTC. This codes for CSASASGDVGDEQFF.

This clonotype was detected only a few times. V is TRBV6-2 or TRBV6-3 and J is TRBJ1-6, with TRBD1 identical over 8 bases. CDR3 length: 15 residues. V lost 4 bases and J lost 6; bases outside the gene matches: 5. Germline V CDR1 and CDR2: MNHEY, SVGEGT. Here the CDR3 DNA reads TGTGCCAGCAGTTCCAGGGGGCGCGGTAATTCACCCCTCCACTTT. As protein: CASSSRGRGNSPLHF.

In its sample, this clonotype was seen many times. This chain joins TRBV5-1 and TRBJ1-1, with D possibly being TRBD1 (5 bases). V gave up 1 base and J gave up 6 bases, with 10 bases separating them. The CDR3 loop spans 13 amino acids. CDR1 and CDR2 from the germline V gene are SGHRS and YFSETQ. The CDR3 region has the DNA TGCGCCAGCAGCTTGTCCCTGGGGGCTGAAGCTTTCTTT. Its protein is CASSLSLGAEAFF. Full variable domain (missing parts from reference TRBV5-1 and TRBJ1-1): KAGVTQTPRYLIKTRGQQVTLSCSPISGHRSVSWYQQTPGQGLQFLFEYFSETQRNKGNFPGRFSGRQFSNSRSEMNVSTLELGDSALYLCASSLSLGAEAFFGQGTRLTVV.

The chain joins TRBV19 to TRBJ2-2, with TRBD2 matching over 9 bases. CDR3 size: 15 residues. CDR1 and CDR2 (germline): LNHDA, SQIVND (reference sequence). J lost 5 bases, V lost 4 bases, and 5 bases had no gene match. Here the CDR3 DNA reads TGTGCCAGTAGTAAGGGGACTAGCCGAACCGGGGAGCTGTTTTTT. Translating it yields CASSKGTSRTGELFF.

V is TRBV3-1 and J is TRBJ1-1, with 9 bases that match TRBD1. V shed 4 bases and J 5 bases; nucleotides not matched to a gene: 8. The CDR3 sequence is 15 residues long. Germline CDR1 is LGHDT and CDR2 is YNNKEL (reference sequence). The CDR3 DNA sequence: TGTGCCAGCAGCCCCTGGGGACAGGGAAGAACTGAAGCTTTCTTT. Translation gives CASSPWGQGRTEAFF.

This clonotype was found many times. The genes are TRBV20-1 and TRBJ2-7, with 10 nucleotides matching TRBD1. This CDR3 is built from 13 residues. The V gene's germline CDR1 is DFQATT and CDR2 SNEGSKA (reference sequence). V lost 6 bases to trimming and J lost 2 bases; unmatched junction nucleotides: 4. This CDR3 is CSASGQGAYEQYV. CDR3 DNA sequence: TGCAGTGCATCCGGACAGGGGGCCTACGAGCAGTACGTC.

This clonotype was seen ten or more times. The V call is TRBV7-6, the J call TRBJ2-3; tentative D call: TRBD1 (6 bases). The germline V gene encodes CDR1 SGHVS and CDR2 FNYEAQ. V dropped 4 bases and J dropped 4 bases, with 12 bases sitting between them. CDR3 size: 14 residues. The CDR3 loop reads CASSSPSGADTQYF. CDR3 DNA: TGTGCCAGCAGCTCGCCGTCAGGGGCAGATACGCAGTATTTT.

This clonotype appeared many times. V usage is TRBV4-1 and J usage is TRBJ2-5, with D uncertain. Trimming removed 0 bases from V and 2 bases from J, with 10 bases in between. CDR3 length: 15 amino acids. Germline V gene lookup returns CDR1 MGHRA and CDR2 YSYEKL. DNA of the CDR3: TGCGCCAGCAGCCAAGAATATTCCGGACAAGAGACCCAGTACTTC. It specifies CASSQEYSGQETQYF.

This clonotype occurred many times. The gene calls are TRBV5-6 and TRBJ1-1; the D is unclear. Trimming pared 4 bases from V and 7 bases from J, leaving 14 bases between. CDR3 length: 13 residues. Germline V gives CDR1 SGHDT, CDR2 YYEEEE. CDR3 nucleotide sequence: TGTGCCAGCAGCCGAGGAGGGATTCATGAAGCTTTCTTT. Translating gives CASSRGGIHEAFF. The full variable domain, with the rest looked up from reference TRBV5-6 and TRBJ1-1, is DAGVTQSPTHLIKTRGQQVTLRCSPKSGHDTVSWYQQALGQGPQFIFQYYEEEERQRGNFPDRFSGHQFPNYSSELNVNALLLGDSALYLCASSRGGIHEAFFGQGTRLTVV.

This clonotype was picked up many times. V is TRBV6-5 and J is TRBJ2-5, with 11 bases lining up with TRBD2. This CDR3 spans 16 amino acids. Trimming removed 4 bases from V and 4 bases from J; junction bases left unmatched: 8. From germline, CDR1 is MNHEY and CDR2 SVGAGI. This CDR3 reads CASSFYTSGGSETQYF. The CDR3 DNA reads as TGTGCCAGCAGTTTCTACACTAGCGGGGGTTCAGAGACCCAGTACTTC.

This clonotype was counted many times. V is TRBV6-2 or TRBV6-3 and J is TRBJ2-7, with 7 bases matching TRBD2. Looked up from germline, CDR1 is MNHEY and CDR2 is SVGEGT. CDR3 size: 11 residues. Trimming at V came to 5 bases and at J to 8 bases, leaving 3 bases not matched to a gene. The CDR3 nucleotides read TGTGCCAGCAGTGACGGGGGGAAGCAGTACTTC. It specifies CASSDGGKQYF.

This clonotype has a single count. It may be a read error: a sequence one base away is much more abundant. This rearrangement joins TRBV11-2 to TRBJ2-2; D unresolved. This CDR3 is 14 amino acids long. In germline, CDR1 is SGHAT, CDR2 FQNNGV. CDR3 in DNA: TGTGCCAGCAGCATCGGACGATACACCGAGGAGCTGTTTTTT. It is translated as CASSIGRYTEELFF.

This clonotype was detected ten times or more. The V call is TRBV2, the J call TRBJ2-7, with TRBD1 matching over 7 bases. The CDR3 extends over 13 amino acids. CDR1 SNHLY and CDR2 FYNNEI come from the germline V gene. V shed 4 bases, J shed 7 bases, and the junction held 7 bases outside the gene matches. DNA for the CDR3: TGTGCCAGCAGTGGAGTCTGGGACAGTGAGCAGTACGTC. This sequence encodes CASSGVWDSEQYV.

This clonotype was counted many times. The rearrangement uses TRBV6-1 and TRBJ2-3; D gene ambiguous. Germline CDR1 and CDR2: MNHNS and SASEGT. This CDR3 is built from 13 residues. V was shortened by 7 bases and J by 3 bases, with 11 bases between the two germline ends. The CDR3 region is CASTPPGTDTQYF. In DNA form, the CDR3 reads TGTGCCAGCACGCCACCCGGGACAGATACGCAGTATTTT.

The V and J genes are TRBV7-2 and TRBJ1-1, with D possibly TRBD1 on 5 matching bases. V lost 8 bases and J 5 bases, leaving 15 bases between the germline ends. CDR1 is SGHTA, CDR2 FQGNSA, per germline. The CDR3 contains 13 residues. CDR3 DNA sequence: TGTGCCAGCGGAGGGGAGGGGAGGACTGAAGCTTTCTTT. Its protein product is CASGGEGRTEAFF.

Remarks on this clonotype: Given a much more abundant clone one base away, this may be a read error. The chain has TRBV6-1 and TRBJ1-6; a weak D match, TRBD1 (6 bases). The CDR3 is 15 residues long. Trimming left V 6 bases short and J 7 bases short, with 16 bases between. Germline lookup yields CDR1 MNHNS and CDR2 SASEGT. CDR3 in amino acids: CASSPRQVGNSPLHF. The CDR3 DNA is TGTGCCAGCAGCCCCAGACAGGTGGGGAATTCACCCCTCCACTTT.

The genes are TRBV12-3 or TRBV12-4 and TRBJ2-2; the match to TRBD2 covers 15 bases. Losses at the gene ends were 5 bases for V and 4 bases for J; bases not matched to a gene: 5. The CDR3 has 17 residues. CDR3 sequence: CASSTGLAGGITGELFF. The CDR3 coding sequence is TGTGCCAGCAGTACAGGACTAGCGGGGGGGATCACCGGGGAGCTGTTTTTT.

This clonotype has ten or more counts. This chain links TRBV6-2 or TRBV6-3 with TRBJ2-2; D might be TRBD1 (5 bases). Germline V gene data show CDR1 as MNHEY and CDR2 as SVGEGT. The CDR3 has 14 amino acids. The V end was cut by 5 bases, the J end by 4 bases, with 11 bases between. This chain's CDR3 is CASSRGFGTGELFF. DNA for the CDR3: TGTGCCAGCAGTAGGGGATTTGGCACCGGGGAGCTGTTTTTT.

The sample holds many counts of this clonotype. The rearrangement joins TRBV10-3 to TRBJ2-4; TRBD1 agrees at 7 bases. V was pared by 10 bases and J by 4 bases, with 7 bases of the junction left unmatched. The CDR3 has 13 residues. Germline V CDR1 and CDR2: ENHRY, SYGVKD. Here the CDR3 reads CATRDSDKNIQYF. The CDR3 DNA follows: TGTGCCACCAGGGACAGCGATAAAAACATTCAGTACTTC.

This clonotype was counted many times. The V call is TRBV5-1, the J call TRBJ2-1, with 8 bases identical to TRBD2. The V gene end was trimmed by 2 bases and the J gene end by 5 bases; junction bases not matched to a gene: 9. CDR3 length: 16 amino acids. Germline assignment: CDR1 SGHRS and CDR2 YFSETQ. CDR3 DNA sequence: TGCGCCAGCAGCTTAGGGCGGGGGGCCGTTCACAATGAGCAGTTCTTC. As protein: CASSLGRGAVHNEQFF. Variable domain in full (rest from reference TRBV5-1 and TRBJ2-1): KAGVTQTPRYLIKTRGQQVTLSCSPISGHRSVSWYQQTPGQGLQFLFEYFSETQRNKGNFPGRFSGRQFSNSRSEMNVSTLELGDSALYLCASSLGRGAVHNEQFFGPGTRLTVL.

This clonotype was counted many times. The rearrangement joins TRBV5-1 to TRBJ2-5; no clear D gene. Germline V gives CDR1 SGHRS, CDR2 YFSETQ. The length of the CDR3 is 15 residues. V shed 0 bases and J shed 4 bases, with 13 bases lying between them. The chain's CDR3 is CASSLAASAAETQYF. In DNA, the CDR3 is TGCGCCAGCAGCTTGGCCGCGTCGGCGGCAGAGACCCAGTACTTC.

This clonotype has ten or more counts. The rearrangement joins TRBV6-1 to TRBJ1-5; unclear D gene. V was pared by 5 bases and J by 2 bases, with 16 bases between. The CDR3 sequence is 16 residues long. The germline gives CDR1 MNHNS, CDR2 SASEGT. The CDR3 region is CASSPDGGSGNQPQHF. The CDR3 DNA is TGTGCCAGCAGTCCCGACGGAGGGTCAGGCAATCAGCCCCAGCATTTT.